One sample yielded the 13 T cell receptor beta chains listed below, sequenced in a study of lymphopenia after photon versus proton radiotherapy. Clones were sequenced by immunoSEQ multiplex PCR, and TCRdb holds only the in-frame ones, with some missing. The profile shows 22,000 or so clones, almost 85% of them singletons. The sequences come from peripheral blood, collected from a patient treated with photon-based radiotherapy. These TCRs come from a woman between 50 and 59 years old with pancreatic cancer.

J is TRBJ1-2 and V is TRBV9; 10 nucleotides align to TRBD1. CDR3 length: 16 residues. CDR1 is SGDLS and CDR2 is YYNGEE in the germline V gene. J was trimmed by 3 bases and V by 4 bases; bases with no gene match: 9. The CDR3 is CASSPWTGGADYGYTF. The CDR3 region has the DNA TGTGCCAGCAGCCCATGGACAGGGGGGGCGGACTATGGCTACACCTTC.

This clone has just one count. The V call is TRBV28, the J call TRBJ1-5; unclear D gene. CDR1 and CDR2 from the germline V gene are MDHEN and SYDVKM. The germline V and J ends were trimmed by 3 bases and 4 bases, with 10 bases remaining between them. The length of the CDR3 is 14 residues. The CDR3 region is CASSFRLPNQPQHF. The CDR3 coding sequence is TGTGCCAGCAGTTTCCGACTGCCTAATCAGCCCCAGCATTTT.

CDR3 DNA: TGTGCCAGCAGCTTAGACACAGATACGCAGTATTTT. Translation: CASSLDTDTQYF. This chain joins TRBV7-2 and TRBJ2-3; no clear D. V lost 1 base to trimming and J lost 2 bases, with 1 base between them. Germline V lookup: CDR1 SGHTA, CDR2 FQGNSA. This CDR3 contains 12 residues.

V and J are TRBV15 and TRBJ2-7; 7 positions match TRBD1. CDR1 and CDR2 from the germline V gene are LNHNV and YYDKDF (reference sequence). After removal of 0 bases from V and 3 bases from J, the junction contained 2 bases not matched to a gene. The CDR3 extends over 14 amino acids. CDR3: CATSRDRQGYEQYF. The CDR3 bases are TGTGCCACCAGCAGAGATAGACAGGGCTACGAGCAGTACTTC.

The chain has TRBV7-9 and TRBJ2-5; D call uncertain. The CDR3 covers 11 residues. V was clipped by 5 bases and J by 5 bases, with 6 bases between them. In germline, CDR1 is SEHNR, CDR2 FQNEAQ (reference sequence). DNA of the CDR3: TGTGCCAGCAGCCCCCAGGAGACCCAGTACTTC. Its translation is CASSPQETQYF.

This clone was recorded a few times. This rearrangement joins TRBV5-6 to TRBJ2-2, with D uncertain. Germline assignment: CDR1 SGHDT and CDR2 YYEEEE. The CDR3 is 14 amino acids. Trimming pared 4 bases from V and 9 bases from J, leaving 16 bases between. The DNA of the CDR3 is TGTGCCAGCAGCATGGCGGCACGAGGTAGGGAGCTGTTTTTT. Its translation: CASSMAARGRELFF.

This chain uses TRBV9 with TRBJ2-7, with 9 bases matching TRBD2. The germline V gene has CDR1 SGDLS and CDR2 YYNGEE. This CDR3 comprises 14 residues. J lost 11 bases, V lost 0 bases, and 9 bases had no gene match. In DNA form, the CDR3 reads TGTGCCAGCAGCGTAGGTGGTAGCGGGAGTGATAAGTACTTC. This translates into CASSVGGSGSDKYF. Filled out from reference TRBV9 and TRBJ2-7, the complete variable domain reads DSGVTQTPKHLITATGQRVTLRCSPRSGDLSVYWYQQSLDQGLQFLIQYYNGEERAKGNILERFSAQQFPDLHSELNLSSLELGDSALYFCASSVGGSGSDKYFGPGTRLTVT.

The chain's CDR3 is CATSPGLDSYEQYF. The CDR3 nucleotides read TGTGCCACTTCCCCCGGACTAGACTCCTACGAGCAGTACTTC. The chain employs TRBV27 and TRBJ2-5, with 7 bases fitting TRBD2. Near its end, the DNA agrees better with TRBJ2-7, so the J call may be wrong. There are 14 residues in the CDR3. CDR1 and CDR2 (germline): MNHEY, SMNVEV (reference sequence).

The genes are TRBV6-6 and TRBJ2-2; TRBD1 is a possible D gene (6 bases). V lost 6 bases and J 7 bases, leaving 12 bases between the germline ends. The CDR3 runs to 13 residues. The germline gives CDR1 MNHNY, CDR2 SVGAGI (reference sequence). Here the CDR3 reads CASRRDKYGELFF. As DNA, the CDR3 is TGTGCCAGCAGACGGGACAAATACGGGGAGCTGTTTTTT.

The V call is TRBV6-5, the J call TRBJ2-5; no clear D gene. CDR1 and CDR2 (germline): MNHEY, SVGAGI. Trimming took 0 bases from V and 0 from J, leaving 8 bases between them. This CDR3 has 15 amino acids. Written as DNA, the CDR3 is TGTGCCAGCAGTTACTCTGGCAGTAACCAAGAGACCCAGTACTTC. This translates into CASSYSGSNQETQYF.

The genes are TRBV29-1 and TRBJ1-3; D gene ambiguous. V lost 7 bases to trimming and J lost 4 bases, with 14 bases between them. Germline CDR1 SQVTM, CDR2 ANQGSEA. The CDR3 has 13 residues. CDR3 DNA sequence: TGCAGCGCAATGGTGGGTCCCGGAAACACCATATATTTT. This encodes CSAMVGPGNTIYF.

This chain links TRBV25-1 with TRBJ1-4, with TRBD1 matching 8 bases. V trimming: 2 bases; J trimming: 3 bases; junction bases outside the gene matches: 8. Germline loops: CDR1 MGHDK, CDR2 SYGVNS. The CDR3 is made up of 17 amino acids. The DNA of the CDR3 is TGTGCCAGCAGTGAAGCCCTCGGGACAGGCCCTAATGAAAAACTGTTTTTT. Its translation: CASSEALGTGPNEKLFF.

The chain joins TRBV30 to TRBJ1-1; D gene unclear. CDR1 and CDR2 from the germline V gene are GTSNPN and SVGIG (reference sequence). V was clipped by 0 bases and J by 4 bases, with 9 bases between them. The CDR3 totals 13 residues. The CDR3 sequence: CAWSVGSSTEAFF. CDR3 nucleotide sequence: TGTGCCTGGAGTGTAGGGTCTAGCACTGAAGCTTTCTTT. The full variable domain, its missing parts supplied by reference TRBV30 and TRBJ1-1, is SQTIHQWPATLVQPVGSPLSLECTVEGTSNPNLYWYRQAAGRGLQLLFYSVGIGQISSEVPQNLSASRPQDRQFILSSKKLLLSDSGFYLCAWSVGSSTEAFFGQGTRLTVV.